Listed below are T cell receptor beta chains from one sample, sequenced in a study of T cells after yellow fever vaccination. Each CDR3 protein gets one entry after TCRdb re-called the 5' RACE reads with MiXCR. The repertoire has 29,000 or so distinct CDR3 sequences, 5.5% to 8% of them found once; the top ten carry 20% to 30%. The source material was PBMCs, either bulk or a sorted T-cell subset (CD4+, CD8+, memory, or dextramer-sorted; not recorded which), sampled on the day of the yellow fever booster vaccination. Receptors were obtained from a man aged 25 to 40 who received the YFV17D yellow fever vaccine. Each CDR3 is given with its conserved first and last residue. The D gene is left open where the match is weak. A clone size is listed for some rows: how often the clone was seen (once, few, many), or a class if it is expanded.

.,13,.,TRBJ1-1,TRBV27,CASSPGGFTEAFF,TGTGCCAGCAGTCCTGGGGGGTTCACTGAAGCTTTCTTT
TRBD2,17,.,TRBJ2-2,TRBV5-1,CASSARPRLAENGELFF,TGCGCCAGCAGCGCCCGGCCAAGGCTAGCGGAAAACGGGGAGCTGTTTTTT
.,12,few,TRBJ2-1,TRBV20-1,CSALQSLNEQFF,TGCAGTGCTTTGCAGAGCTTGAATGAGCAGTTCTTC
.,13,many,TRBJ1-3,TRBV12-3/TRBV12-4,CASSIRAWGTIYF,TGTGCCAGCAGTATAAGGGCCTGGGGCACCATATATTTT
TRBD2,14,.,TRBJ2-1,TRBV19,CASKAGVSYNEQFF,TGTGCCAGTAAGGCGGGAGTCTCCTACAATGAGCAGTTCTTC
.,14,many,TRBJ1-1,TRBV15,CATSRNRANTEAFF,TGTGCCACCAGCCGGAATCGAGCGAACACTGAAGCTTTCTTT
.,14,few,TRBJ2-7,TRBV7-8,CASSTSGTSYEQYF,TGTGCCAGCAGCACTTCCGGGACCTCCTACGAGCAGTACTTC
.,14,many,TRBJ2-3,TRBV6-2/TRBV6-3,CASSYSDPLDTQYF,TGTGCCAGCAGTTACTCCGACCCTTTGGATACGCAGTATTTT
TRBD2,14,.,TRBJ2-1,TRBV10-3,CAISVASGNNEQFF,TGTGCCATCAGTGTAGCTAGCGGGAACAATGAGCAGTTCTTC
TRBD2,17,many,TRBJ2-7,TRBV12-3/TRBV12-4,CASSLGFGGGENYEQYF,TGTGCCAGCAGTTTAGGGTTTGGGGGAGGGGAGAACTACGAGCAGTACTTC
.,14,many,TRBJ2-5,TRBV30,CAWKSTMYQETQYF,TGTGCCTGGAAGTCTACTATGTACCAAGAGACCCAGTACTTC
TRBD1,15,many,TRBJ2-2,TRBV6-2/TRBV6-3,CASRDRGPNTGELFF,TGTGCCAGCAGGGACAGGGGACCGAACACCGGGGAGCTGTTTTTT
.,16,.,TRBJ1-5,TRBV12-2,CASRSGQDHSNQPQHF,TGTGCAAGTCGCTCAGGACAGGATCATAGCAATCAGCCCCAGCATTTT
TRBD2,14,.,TRBJ2-1,TRBV5-1,CASSPRGGSNEQFF,TGCGCCAGCAGCCCGCGGGGGGGGTCTAATGAGCAGTTCTTC
.,13,many,TRBJ2-6,TRBV7-2,CASRRAGANVLTF,TGTGCCAGCAGGAGGGCTGGGGCCAACGTCCTGACTTTC
.,13,many,TRBJ2-7,TRBV20-1,CSAKLRLGYEQYF,TGCAGTGCTAAGCTGAGGCTTGGCTACGAGCAGTACTTC
.,13,many,TRBJ2-7,TRBV20-1,CSAGTGTAYEHHF,TGCAGTGCTGGAACCGGGACGGCCTACGAGCACCACTTC
.,17,many,TRBJ2-2,TRBV15,CATSRDRNGSYTGELFF,TGTGCCACCAGCAGAGATAGGAACGGGAGTTATACCGGGGAGCTGTTTTTT
.,16,few,TRBJ2-4,TRBV15,CATSRVPGVAKNIQYF,TGTGCCACCAGCAGAGTGCCCGGGGTTGCCAAAAACATTCAGTACTTC
TRBD2,17,.,TRBJ2-1,TRBV20-1,CSARGLAGAVSYNEQFF,TGCAGTGCTCGTGGACTAGCGGGCGCCGTTTCCTACAATGAGCAGTTCTTC
TRBD2,15,many,TRBJ2-1,TRBV6-4,CASSDSAGGYNEQFF,TGTGCCAGCAGTGACTCAGCGGGAGGGTACAATGAGCAGTTCTTC
.,15,few,TRBJ2-3,TRBV30,CAWSIKGRGTDTQYF,TGTGCCTGGAGTATCAAGGGTCGGGGCACAGATACGCAGTATTTT
.,16,.,TRBJ1-4,TRBV5-1,CASSLGQGSFNEKLFF,TGCGCCAGCAGCTTGGGACAAGGGTCTTTTAATGAAAAACTGTTTTTT
.,12,few,TRBJ2-7,TRBV11-2,CASSSRHYEQYF,TGTGCCAGCAGCTCACGCCACTACGAGCAGTACTTC
TRBD2,15,many,TRBJ2-1,TRBV12-3/TRBV12-4,CATGKERGSYNEQFF,TGTGCCACCGGAAAAGAGCGGGGGTCCTACAATGAGCAGTTCTTC
.,14,few,TRBJ2-6,TRBV25-1,CASGDWSGANVLTF,TGTGCCAGCGGGGATTGGTCTGGGGCCAACGTCCTGACTTTC
.,13,many,TRBJ1-2,TRBV5-1,CASSLDQAEGYTF,TGCGCCAGCAGCTTGGACCAAGCGGAAGGCTACACCTTC
.,13,many,TRBJ2-1,TRBV5-6,CASSRRGRNEQFF,TGTGCCAGCAGCCGCAGGGGACGCAATGAGCAGTTCTTC
TRBD2,16,.,TRBJ2-7,TRBV27,CASSIRRTSGVYEQYF,TGTGCCAGCAGTATACGCCGGACTAGCGGTGTATACGAGCAGTACTTC
.,15,many,TRBJ2-1,TRBV7-8,CASSVAAVSYNEQFF,TGTGCCAGCAGCGTGGCTGCGGTTTCCTACAATGAGCAGTTCTTC
.,17,medium-sized,TRBJ2-3,TRBV4-3,CASSQDGPLFSGDTQYF,TGCGCCAGCAGCCAAGATGGTCCTCTCTTTAGCGGAGATACGCAGTATTTT
TRBD2,19,medium-sized,TRBJ2-2,TRBV6-5,CASSYRGLGGWTNTGELFF,TGTGCCAGCAGTTACAGGGGTTTGGGGGGGTGGACGAACACCGGGGAGCTGTTTTTT
TRBD2,14,many,TRBJ2-7,TRBV9,CASSLGRNSYEQYF,TGTGCCAGCAGCCTCGGGAGGAACTCCTACGAGCAGTACTTC
.,12,many,TRBJ2-2,TRBV28,CASTSWLRELFF,TGTGCCAGCACCTCTTGGTTGCGGGAGCTGTTTTTT
.,15,many,TRBJ2-5,TRBV21-1,CARRPGTGLAETQYF,TGTGCCCGACGACCTGGGACAGGTCTAGCAGAGACCCAGTACTTC
.,14,many,TRBJ1-2,TRBV12-3/TRBV12-4,CASSLNGVLVGYTF,TGTGCCAGCAGTTTAAACGGGGTGCTAGTTGGCTACACCTTC
.,15,many,TRBJ2-2,TRBV6-1,CASSDEAGYTGELFF,TGTGCCAGCAGTGACGAGGCGGGATACACCGGGGAGCTGTTTTTT
TRBD2,15,few,TRBJ2-7,TRBV7-2,CASSPGLAGVDEQYF,TGTGCCAGCAGCCCAGGACTAGCGGGAGTTGATGAGCAGTACTTC
.,15,many,TRBJ1-5,TRBV6-1,CASSESPGSDQPQHF,TGTGCCAGCAGTGAATCGCCAGGGTCCGATCAGCCCCAGCATTTT
TRBD2,17,many,TRBJ2-7,TRBV25-1,CASSVTGTSGITYEQYF,TGTGCCAGCAGTGTAACCGGGACTAGCGGGATAACCTACGAGCAGTACTTC
.,13,many,TRBJ1-5,TRBV30,CAWGRDFNQPQHF,TGTGCCTGGGGCCGGGATTTCAATCAGCCCCAGCATTTT
.,12,.,TRBJ2-6,TRBV29-1,CSAGRGANVLTF,TGCAGCGCGGGTAGGGGGGCCAACGTCCTGACTTTC
TRBD1,15,few,TRBJ1-4,TRBV5-1,CASSISGTGNEKLFF,TGCGCCAGCAGCATTTCCGGGACAGGCAACGAAAAACTGTTTTTT
.,15,few,TRBJ2-3,TRBV6-4,CASSEGVFGTDTQYF,TGTGCCAGCAGTGAAGGGGTCTTTGGCACAGATACGCAGTATTTT
.,15,many,TRBJ1-1,TRBV4-1,CASSQLGRRDTEAFF,TGCGCCAGCAGCCAACTAGGGCGGCGTGACACTGAAGCTTTCTTT
.,14,many,TRBJ2-3,TRBV18,CASSPPVGTDTQYF,TGTGCCAGCTCACCACCGGTGGGCACAGATACGCAGTATTTT
.,14,many,TRBJ2-7,TRBV6-1,CASRSRVSSYEQYF,TGTGCCAGCAGAAGCAGGGTGAGCTCCTACGAGCAGTACTTC
.,16,few,TRBJ1-1,TRBV4-1,CASSQQFSGRTLGAFF,TGCGCCAGCAGCCAACAGTTTTCCGGGCGCACCCTTGGAGCTTTCTTT
.,13,many,TRBJ2-5,TRBV5-8,CASSMTEGETQYF,TGTGCCAGCAGCATGACCGAAGGAGAGACCCAGTACTTC
TRBD2,14,few,TRBJ2-7,TRBV27,CASSLGGLAGEQYF,TGTGCCAGCAGTTTAGGCGGACTAGCGGGGGAGCAGTACTTC
TRBD1,14,.,TRBJ1-2,TRBV7-2,CASTRDSLNYGYTF,TGTGCCAGCACCAGGGACAGCCTTAACTATGGCTACACCTTC
TRBD2,19,many,TRBJ2-2,TRBV20-1,CSADIRGLAGGSATGELFF,TGCAGTGCCGACATCCGGGGACTAGCGGGAGGGTCGGCCACCGGGGAGCTGTTTTTT
.,14,many,TRBJ2-5,TRBV5-1,CASSSLGQQETQYF,TGCGCCAGCAGCTCGCTAGGACAGCAAGAGACCCAGTACTTC
.,12,.,TRBJ2-2,TRBV7-2,CASSPLGGELFF,TGTGCCAGCAGCCCATTAGGCGGGGAGCTGTTTTTT
TRBD2,19,.,TRBJ2-1,TRBV7-6,CASSPGLAGESSSYNEQFF,TGTGCCAGCAGCCCAGGACTAGCGGGAGAATCGAGCTCCTACAATGAGCAGTTCTTC